This is a list of T cell receptor beta chains from one sample in a study of T cells in Graves' hyperthyroidism and ophthalmopathy. TCRdb reanalysed the multiplex PCR reads using MiXCR and keeps one entry per CDR3 protein. Among 600,000 to 900,000 distinct CDR3 sequences listed, about a sixth were seen once. The sample taken for sequencing was blood. All receptors derive from a man aged 18 to 35 with Graves' hyperthyroidism. CDR3s include the opening cysteine and the closing phenylalanine or tryptophan. Fields, in order: J gene, clone size, V gene, D gene, CDR3 DNA, CDR3 protein. The D gene is left open where the match is weak. Clone size is given for some rows only: seen once, a few or many times, or a class if the clone is expanded.

>TRBJ1-2|NA|TRBV5-4|TRBD1
TGTGCCAGCAGAAACGACAGGGGTTTTTACGATGGCTACACCTTC
CASRNDRGFYDGYTF
>TRBJ2-1|NA|TRBV11-1|TRBD1
TGTGCCAGCAGCACCGACAGGGGGCCTCTCAATGAGCAGTTCTTC
CASSTDRGPLNEQFF
>TRBJ1-5|few|TRBV19|NA
TGTGCCAGTAGTGGTGTGATCAATCAGCCCCAGCATTTT
CASSGVINQPQHF
>TRBJ1-1|NA|TRBV7-9|TRBD1
TGTGCCAGCAGCTTAATCAGGGGGCTAGGGACTGAAGCTTTCTTT
CASSLIRGLGTEAFF
>TRBJ2-1|few|TRBV4-3|TRBD2
TGCGCCAGCAGCCCATCAATTGGAGCGGGAGGGGGTAATGAGCAGTTCTTC
CASSPSIGAGGGNEQFF
>TRBJ2-1|many|TRBV20-1|TRBD2
TGCAGTGCTACTAGCGGATTCTACAATGAGCAGTTCTTC
CSATSGFYNEQFF
>TRBJ2-3|many|TRBV28|NA
TGTGCCAGCAAGGGGCCAGCAGGGACAGATACGCAGTATTTT
CASKGPAGTDTQYF
>TRBJ2-7|many|TRBV10-3|NA
TGTGCCATCAGTGAGTCGGCTCCGGTTGGCGTGAGCGAGCAGTACTTC
CAISESAPVGVSEQYF
>TRBJ2-7|NA|TRBV29-1|NA
TGCAGCGTTGAAGGGGGAAGCGACGAGCAGTACTTC
CSVEGGSDEQYF
>TRBJ2-2|few|TRBV6-4|NA
TGTGCCAGCAGTGCCCTGAACACCGGGGAGCTGCTTTTT
CASSALNTGELLF
>TRBJ2-2|NA|TRBV7-9|NA
TGTGCCAGCAGCTTAGCCTCGGCGGTATCGAACACCGGGGAGCTGTTTTTT
CASSLASAVSNTGELFF
>TRBJ1-3|few|TRBV29-1|NA
TGCAGCGTTGAAGAAGCGGGATCTGGAAACACCATATATTTT
CSVEEAGSGNTIYF
>TRBJ1-5|few|TRBV6-1|TRBD1
TGTGCCAGCAGGGGCGGACAGGGAAGGGATCAGCCCCAGCATTTT
CASRGGQGRDQPQHF
>TRBJ2-5|few|TRBV7-6|NA
TGTGCCAGCAGCTTAGAGGAATCGGGGGAGACCCAGTACTTC
CASSLEESGETQYF
>TRBJ1-1|few|TRBV5-1|TRBD1
TGCGCCAGCAGCTTGGGCAGGGGGCGCCTGAACACTGAAGCTTTCTTT
CASSLGRGRLNTEAFF
>TRBJ2-7|many|TRBV30|NA
TGTGCCGCCAACAGGGATTCATCCTACGAGCAGTACTTC
CAANRDSSYEQYF
>TRBJ2-5|NA|TRBV10-3|NA
TGTGCCATCAGTGCGGAGGGAGGAGGACAAGAGACCCAGTACTTC
CAISAEGGGQETQYF
>TRBJ1-1|few|TRBV12-3/TRBV12-4|NA
TGTGCCAGCAGTTTGGCCCCAAGCAGGATAGACACTGAAGCTTTCTTT
CASSLAPSRIDTEAFF
>TRBJ2-1|NA|TRBV4-1|TRBD2
TGCGCCAGCAACAGACTAGCGGGAGGCAATGAGCAGTTCTTC
CASNRLAGGNEQFF
>TRBJ2-1|NA|TRBV7-9|TRBD2
TGTGCCAGCAGCTTAGCGCTAAGCGGGAAACCCATCCTCAATGAGCAGTTCTTC
CASSLALSGKPILNEQFF
>TRBJ2-7|NA|TRBV4-2|NA
TGTGCCAGCAGCCAAGGGGGGGCGAGGGACGCCACCTACGAGCAGTACTTC
CASSQGGARDATYEQYF
>TRBJ2-3|many|TRBV7-9|NA
TGTGCCAGCACATGGAGGGTAGATACGCAGTATTTT
CASTWRVDTQYF
>TRBJ2-7|few|TRBV29-1|NA
TGCAGCGTGGGGCCCGGGGGGCAAAGTTACGAGCAGTACTTC
CSVGPGGQSYEQYF
>TRBJ2-1|NA|TRBV19|TRBD2
TGTGCCAGTAGTATCCCCGGGACTAGCGGCAATGAGCAGTTCTTC
CASSIPGTSGNEQFF
>TRBJ2-7|few|TRBV5-1|TRBD2
TGCGCCAGCAGCTGGGGACTAGCGGACGAGCAGTACTTC
CASSWGLADEQYF
>TRBJ1-4|many|TRBV18|TRBD1
TGTGCCAGCTCACCGGACAGGGTAAAGGAAAAACTGTTTTTT
CASSPDRVKEKLFF
>TRBJ1-2|few|TRBV9|TRBD1
TGTGCCAGCAGCGCACCGCAGGGGGCCAGGGGCTATGGCTACACCTTC
CASSAPQGARGYGYTF
>TRBJ1-2|many|TRBV20-1|NA
TGCAGTGCTAGAGAGGCAGGGGCCTATGGCTACACCTTC
CSAREAGAYGYTF
>TRBJ2-1|few|TRBV20-1|TRBD2
TGCAGTGCGACCCTACTAGCGGGAGGGGACAATGAGCAGTTCTTC
CSATLLAGGDNEQFF
>TRBJ2-5|many|TRBV20-1|NA
TGCAGTGCTAGAGTGGCAGGAGGCCAAGAGACCCAGTACTTC
CSARVAGGQETQYF
>TRBJ2-4|many|TRBV18|NA
TGTGCCAGCTCACCACCCGGGGCAGATTGGGACATTCAGTACTTC
CASSPPGADWDIQYF
>TRBJ1-1|few|TRBV7-2|NA
TGTGCCAGCAGCTTAGTAGGTTTGGGCATACCTGAAGCTTTCTTT
CASSLVGLGIPEAFF
>TRBJ1-5|few|TRBV20-1|NA
TGCAGTGCTAAACTGAGCAATCAGCCCCAGCATTTT
CSAKLSNQPQHF
>TRBJ1-1|many|TRBV28|NA
TGTGCCAGCAGCCCACCAGTGCAGACTGAAGCTTTCTTT
CASSPPVQTEAFF
>TRBJ2-7|many|TRBV6-2/TRBV6-3|TRBD2
TGTGCCATCCACACTAGCGGGAGGGCCTACGAGCAGTACTTC
CAIHTSGRAYEQYF
>TRBJ2-5|few|TRBV19|NA
TGTGCCAGAGTCCAAGAGACCCAGTACTTC
CARVQETQYF
>TRBJ2-3|many|TRBV7-9|NA
TGTGCCAGCAGGCCATTGATCGCAGATACGCAGTATTTT
CASRPLIADTQYF
>TRBJ2-5|NA|TRBV30|NA
TGTGCCTGGAGTGTGCAGGGACCCCTTATAGGGGAGACCCAGTACTTC
CAWSVQGPLIGETQYF
>TRBJ2-1|few|TRBV6-2/TRBV6-3|TRBD1
TGTGCCAGCAGTAACGCCCCCGACAGGGATGAGCAGTTCTTC
CASSNAPDRDEQFF
>TRBJ2-3|few|TRBV7-3|TRBD2
TGTGCCAGCAGCCGCGGGACTAGCGGGAGATATACGCAGTATTTT
CASSRGTSGRYTQYF
>TRBJ2-2|many|TRBV27|NA
TGTGCCAGCAGTCCCAGGGTGGGCACCGGGGAGCTGTTTTTT
CASSPRVGTGELFF
>TRBJ2-2|NA|TRBV6-1|NA
TGTGCCAGCAGGTTAGGCAGAGCCACCGGGGAGCTGTTTTTT
CASRLGRATGELFF
>TRBJ2-3|NA|TRBV7-2|TRBD2
TGTGCCAGCAGCTGGACTAGCGGGGGGAGGCGAGATACGCAGTATTTT
CASSWTSGGRRDTQYF
>TRBJ1-5|NA|TRBV30|TRBD1
TGTGCCTGGGGGGGGACAGGGAGTAATCAGCCCCAGCATTTT
CAWGGTGSNQPQHF
>TRBJ2-7|NA|TRBV12-5|TRBD1
TGTGCTAGTGGTTTGGTACAATCAGTTGGGAACAGGGGGTACGAGCAGTACTTC
CASGLVQSVGNRGYEQYF
>TRBJ2-7|many|TRBV6-2/TRBV6-3|TRBD1
TGTGCCAGCAGTACGGACAGGGGAGTCTACGAGCAGTACTTC
CASSTDRGVYEQYF
>TRBJ2-5|many|TRBV2|TRBD2
TGTGCCAGCAGTGTTACGACTAGCGTAGAGACCCAGTACTTC
CASSVTTSVETQYF
>TRBJ2-2|NA|TRBV9|TRBD2
TGTGCCAGCAGCGTAGGGGAGGGATCCACCGGGGAGCTGTTTTTT
CASSVGEGSTGELFF
>TRBJ2-7|few|TRBV30|TRBD2
TGTGCCTGGAGTGTTTTGATGACTAGCGGGCCCAAAAACCCCTACGAGCAGTACTTC
CAWSVLMTSGPKNPYEQYF
>TRBJ2-2|few|TRBV19|NA
TGTGCCAGTAGTGCGGACAGTCGGGCCAGCGGGGAGCTGTTTTTT
CASSADSRASGELFF
>TRBJ2-7|many|TRBV28|TRBD2
TGTGCCAGCAGCGTTAGGTCGGGAGGTCCCTACGAGCAGTACTTC
CASSVRSGGPYEQYF